These 32 T cell receptor beta chains came from one sample sequenced in a study of T cell repertoires in aging, cancer and after chemotherapy. The template was genomic DNA from peripheral blood, not RNA. Multiplex touch-down PCR with TRB-A/B primers amplified rearranged V-D-J TRB sequences. MiXCR, applied by TCRdb to the multiplex PCR reads, yields one record per CDR3 protein. The table includes 1,900 or so distinct CDR3 sequences, 15% to 20% detected once. Sequencing was performed on blood. The receptors come from a human donor with a solid tumor.

This clonotype was observed a handful of times. The chain uses TRBV9 and TRBJ2-3, with 7 bases aligning to TRBD2. Germline trimming cut 0 bases from V and 5 bases from J; bases unmatched to any gene: 12. Germline CDR1 is SGDLS and CDR2 is YYNGEE. The length of the CDR3 is 17 residues. CDR3 loop: CASSVEGRGVGGDTQYF. The CDR3 bases are TGTGCCAGCAGCGTAGAAGGGAGGGGCGTAGGAGGAGATACGCAGTATTTT.

The chain uses TRBV20-1 and TRBJ2-7; 15 bases align to TRBD2. Looked up from germline, CDR1 is DFQATT and CDR2 is SNEGSKA (reference sequence). V shed 5 bases and J 2 bases; nucleotides not matched to a gene: 10. The CDR3 extends over 17 amino acids. The DNA for the CDR3 is TGCAGTGCTTCTCCGGGACTAGCGGGGGGCTCGGCCTACGAGCAGTACTTC. It is translated as CSASPGLAGGSAYEQYF.

The rearrangement uses TRBV12-3 or TRBV12-4 and TRBJ2-1, with 12 bases fitting TRBD2. V lost 5 bases and J lost 8; bases outside the gene matches: 7. The CDR3 length is 15 residues. CDR3 DNA: TGTGCCAGCAGTACCCTAGCGGGAGGGCCGGATGAGCAGTTCTTC. It specifies CASSTLAGGPDEQFF.

This clonotype rates as medium-sized. This chain connects TRBV5-5 to TRBJ1-1; D unclear. Trimming removed 3 bases at V and 4 bases at J, with 7 bases between. Germline CDR1 SGHKS, CDR2 YYEKEE (reference sequence). The CDR3 consists of 12 residues. The CDR3 loop is CASSSPSTEAFF. CDR3 DNA: TGTGCCAGCAGCTCCCCTTCCACTGAAGCTTTCTTT.

This clonotype counts as medium-sized. The V and J genes are TRBV18 and TRBJ2-1; tentatively, D is TRBD1 or TRBD2 (6 bases each). V was clipped by 8 bases and J by 7 bases, with 12 bases between them. Germline V CDR1 and CDR2: KGHSH, LQKENI. CDR3 length: 12 residues. The CDR3 is CASPGDTNEQFF. The CDR3 coding sequence is TGTGCCAGCCCGGGGGACACGAATGAGCAGTTCTTC.

A word on this clonotype: One end of the junction varies from germline; a read error may be responsible. This chain uses TRBV10-3 with TRBJ2-1, with a weak D call TRBD2 (6 bases). CDR1 ENHRY and CDR2 SYGVKD come from the germline V gene. The CDR3 extends over 11 amino acids. CDR3 coding DNA: TGTGCCAGCAGTTTGACTAGAGAGCAGTTCTTC. This encodes CASSLTREQFF.

This clonotype is categorized as medium-sized. The genes are TRBV30 and TRBJ1-6; 8 bases map to TRBD1. CDR1 is GTSNPN, CDR2 SVGIG, per germline (reference sequence). The CDR3 extends over 14 amino acids. Unmatched junction bases numbered 5, after V lost 2 bases and J lost 8 bases. CDR3 nucleotides: TGTGCCTGGAGTTTTGGACAGGGCGATTCACCCCTCCACTTT. Its translation: CAWSFGQGDSPLHF.

V and J are TRBV7-2 and TRBJ2-7; a weak D match, TRBD1 (7 bases). The CDR3 runs to 17 residues. With 1 base removed from V and 7 bases from J, the gap between germline ends came to 23 bases. Per germline, CDR1 SGHTA and CDR2 FQGNSA. The CDR3 nucleotides read TGTGCCAGCAGCTTAGGGTTTAGGAGGGGGCGCGATCGGGAGCAGTACTTC. Translated: CASSLGFRRGRDREQYF.

The V gene is TRBV21-1, the J gene TRBJ1-1; whether TRBD1, the table's D call, matches the DNA was not checked. TRBV21-1 is noted as a pseudogene. CDR3 length: 17 residues. CDR3 amino acids: CASSTYAGQGRNTEAFF. The DNA for the CDR3 is TGTGCCAGCAGCACCTACGCAGGACAGGGTCGGAACACTGAAGCTTTCTTT.

The chain employs TRBV27 and TRBJ2-3, with D hard to call. Germline-derived CDR1 and CDR2 are MNHEY and SMNVEV (reference sequence). The V gene lost 5 bases and the J gene lost 6 bases, with 9 bases spanning the gap. The CDR3 runs 12 residues. The CDR3: CASSIIGDTQYF. The CDR3 DNA is TGTGCCAGCAGTATCATAGGGGATACGCAGTATTTT.

V gene TRBV9 combines with J gene TRBJ2-2, with no clear D. Germline lookup yields CDR1 SGDLS and CDR2 YYNGEE. The CDR3 totals 15 residues. Deletions cut 0 bases from V and 1 base from J, with 7 bases between. As DNA, the CDR3 is TGTGCCAGCAGCGTAGGGTGGCTGAACACCGGGGAGCTGTTTTTT. As protein: CASSVGWLNTGELFF.

This clonotype was observed a single time. The chain employs TRBV28 and TRBJ1-3; D not certain. CDR3 size: 15 residues. V was clipped by 5 bases and J by 0 bases, with 11 bases between them. Germline CDR1 reads MDHEN; CDR2 reads SYDVKM. The CDR3 nucleotides are TGTGCCAGCAGTCCCGACTGGATCTCTGGAAACACCATATATTTT. Protein: CASSPDWISGNTIYF.

By frequency in the sample, this clonotype is medium-sized. The chain recombines TRBV12-3 or TRBV12-4 with TRBJ2-7; D possibly corresponds to TRBD2 (6 bases). Trimming pared 5 bases from V and 6 bases from J, leaving 20 bases between. The CDR3 is 15 amino acids. Here the CDR3 reads CASSLRGTGVSEQYF. The CDR3 region has the DNA TGTGCCAGCAGTCTACGGGGGACGGGAGTTAGCGAGCAGTACTTC.

By sample fraction, this clonotype is medium-sized. The V and J genes are TRBV5-1 and TRBJ2-2, with 7 bases lining up with TRBD1. There are 15 residues in the CDR3. Germline trimming cut 5 bases from V and 4 bases from J; bases unmatched to any gene: 8. Germline V gene data show CDR1 as SGHRS and CDR2 as YFSETQ. The CDR3 here is CASRAQGLTTGELFF. The DNA for the CDR3 is TGCGCCAGCAGGGCACAGGGGTTGACCACCGGGGAGCTGTTTTTT.

This clonotype showed up just a few times. This chain links TRBV13 with TRBJ1-3, with TRBD1 matching 8 bases. The CDR3 contains 16 residues. Germline V CDR1 and CDR2: PRHDT, FYEKMQ (reference sequence). Losses at the gene ends were 6 bases for V and 3 bases for J; bases not matched to a gene: 10. This CDR3 reads CASSEGAGGIGNTIYF. CDR3 DNA: TGTGCCAGCAGTGAGGGGGCAGGGGGCATTGGAAACACCATATATTTT.

By sample share, this clonotype is medium-sized. This chain uses TRBV19 with TRBJ2-2; TRBD1 matches 7 bases. V was pared by 3 bases and J by 6 bases, with 4 bases of the junction left unmatched. Germline-derived CDR1 and CDR2 are LNHDA and SQIVND (reference sequence). This CDR3 comprises 14 residues. CDR3 residues: CASSIVTGAGELFF. In DNA form, the CDR3 reads TGTGCCAGTAGTATCGTCACAGGGGCCGGGGAGCTGTTTTTT.

This rearrangement joins TRBV20-1 to TRBJ2-1; TRBD2 matches 16 bases. Trimming removed 4 bases from V and 9 bases from J; junction bases left unmatched: 6. CDR1 DFQATT and CDR2 SNEGSKA come from the germline V gene (reference sequence). The CDR3 runs to 15 residues. CDR3 sequence (DNA): TGCAGTGCTATCGGGACTAGCGGGAGGGCCAGTGAGCAGTTCTTC. As protein: CSAIGTSGRASEQFF.

This clonotype is medium-sized in the sample. The V call is TRBV12-5, the J call TRBJ2-1, with 7 bases fitting TRBD2. Germline V gene data show CDR1 as LGHNT and CDR2 as FRNRAP. V shed 1 base and J 9 bases; nucleotides not matched to a gene: 9. This CDR3 has 15 amino acids. CDR3 loop: CASGLGLAGPSEQFF. The DNA of the CDR3 is TGTGCTAGTGGTTTGGGACTAGCTGGTCCCTCTGAGCAGTTCTTC.

This clonotype is labeled medium-sized. The V and J genes are TRBV6-5 and TRBJ1-1; D might be TRBD1 (5 bases). The CDR3 is 12 amino acids. CDR1 MNHEY and CDR2 SVGAGI come from the germline V gene. Trimming left V 8 bases short and J 7 bases short, with 14 bases between. The CDR3 region has the DNA TGTGCCAGCGGAATGGAGGGGTTTGAAGCTTTCTTT. It yields the protein CASGMEGFEAFF.

This clonotype is medium-sized (0.01 to 0.1%) in the sample. This sequence joins TRBV30 and TRBJ1-1; D is perhaps TRBD1 (5 bases). Trimming took 4 bases from V and 6 from J, leaving 15 bases between them. The V gene's germline CDR1 is GTSNPN and CDR2 SVGIG (reference sequence). CDR3 length: 13 residues. The CDR3 loop reads CAWIRKGWAEAFF. In nucleotides, the CDR3 is TGTGCCTGGATACGAAAGGGGTGGGCTGAAGCTTTCTTT.

Within the sample, this clonotype is medium-sized. The J gene is TRBJ2-1, the V gene TRBV24-1; 10 bases line up with TRBD1. J lost 5 bases, V lost 4 bases, and 4 bases had no gene match. This CDR3 is built from 15 residues. Germline V gene lookup returns CDR1 KGHDR and CDR2 SFDVKD. The CDR3 loop reads CATSDRGQGNNEQFF. The DNA of the CDR3 is TGTGCCACCAGTGACCGGGGACAGGGGAACAATGAGCAGTTCTTC.

This clonotype is medium-sized (0.01 to 0.1%) by share. V is TRBV12-3 or TRBV12-4 and J is TRBJ2-1, with TRBD2 matching 7 bases. The CDR3 spans 15 residues. The ends lost 7 bases at V and 7 bases at J; junction bases unmatched: 13. The CDR3 loop is CASTLLGASGNEQFF. The CDR3, as DNA: TGTGCCAGCACCCTCCTCGGGGCTAGCGGTAATGAGCAGTTCTTC.

The chain recombines TRBV2 with TRBJ1-1; D might be TRBD1 (5 bases). CDR1 is SNHLY and CDR2 is FYNNEI in the germline V gene. Trimming cost V 4 bases and J 1 base, with 10 bases left between them. The CDR3 consists of 14 residues. CDR3 region: CASSVSDRNTEAFF. DNA of the CDR3: TGTGCCAGCAGTGTATCCGACAGGAACACTGAAGCTTTCTTT.

About this clonotype itself: Since a much larger clone is just one base distant, this may be a read error. The chain has TRBV20-1 and TRBJ2-7; TRBD1 agrees at 8 bases. Germline lookup yields CDR1 DFQATT and CDR2 SNEGSKA (reference sequence). This CDR3 region has 15 residues. DNA for the CDR3: TGCAGTGCTAGGAGCGACAGGGGACTTCCCTACAAGCAGTACTTC. It specifies CSARSDRGLPYKQYF.

By proportion, this clonotype is medium-sized. The chain combines TRBV5-1 with TRBJ1-2; 7 nucleotides line up with TRBD1. The trim removed 3 bases at V and 7 bases at J, leaving 6 bases unmatched. CDR1 SGHRS and CDR2 YFSETQ come from the germline V gene. The CDR3 runs 13 residues. CDR3 amino acids: CASSSMTGFGYTF. For the CDR3, the DNA is TGCGCCAGCAGCTCAATGACAGGGTTTGGCTACACCTTC.

The V gene is TRBV7-9, the J gene TRBJ2-7; 10 bases fit TRBD2. CDR1 is SEHNR, CDR2 FQNEAQ, per germline (reference sequence). The trim removed 1 base at V and 1 base at J, leaving 10 bases unmatched. This CDR3 spans 18 amino acids. The CDR3 DNA follows: TGTGCCAGCAGCTTAGTTTCTTCTAGCGGGGGCAAATCCTACGAGCAGTACTTC. Amino acid sequence: CASSLVSSSGGKSYEQYF. The full variable domain, its missing parts supplied by reference TRBV7-9 and TRBJ2-7, is DTGVSQNPRHKITKRGQNVTFRCDPISEHNRLYWYRQTLGQGPEFLTYFQNEAQLEKSRLLSDRFSAERPKGSFSTLEIQRTEQGDSAMYLCASSLVSSSGGKSYEQYFGPGTRLTVT.

Within the sample, this clonotype is medium-sized. The chain recombines TRBV27 with TRBJ1-6; D gene uncertain. The germline V and J ends were trimmed by 2 bases and 3 bases, with 8 bases remaining between them. Germline V CDR1 and CDR2: MNHEY, SMNVEV (reference sequence). The CDR3 covers 15 residues. CDR3 nucleotide sequence: TGTGCCAGCAGTTTAGACGGACTCTATAATTCACCCCTCCACTTT. The encoded protein is CASSLDGLYNSPLHF.

Sample share makes this clonotype medium-sized. The rearrangement joins TRBV12-3 or TRBV12-4 to TRBJ2-2, with D uncertain. The V and J ends lost 4 bases and 4 bases respectively, with 13 bases between them. This CDR3 is built from 15 residues. CDR3 in amino acids: CASSSRTDPTGELFF. The CDR3 coding sequence is TGTGCCAGCAGTTCCCGTACAGACCCCACCGGGGAGCTGTTTTTT.

This clonotype is labeled medium-sized (0.01 to 0.1%). V is TRBV5-1 and J is TRBJ1-1; TRBD1 matches 7 bases. The CDR3 runs 15 residues. The germline V gene encodes CDR1 SGHRS and CDR2 YFSETQ. V lost 2 bases and J lost 0; bases outside the gene matches: 4. DNA of the CDR3: TGCGCCAGCAGCTTAGCGACAGGGCTGAACACTGAAGCTTTCTTT. The encoded protein is CASSLATGLNTEAFF. Drawing the rest from reference TRBV5-1 and TRBJ1-1, the complete variable domain is KAGVTQTPRYLIKTRGQQVTLSCSPISGHRSVSWYQQTPGQGLQFLFEYFSETQRNKGNFPGRFSGRQFSNSRSEMNVSTLELGDSALYLCASSLATGLNTEAFFGQGTRLTVV.

This clonotype showed up just a few times. The chain uses TRBV7-9 and TRBJ1-3; D gene uncertain. The germline V gene encodes CDR1 SEHNR and CDR2 FQNEAQ (reference sequence). The ends were cut back, 0 bases at V and 7 bases at J, with 7 bases in the middle. The CDR3 spans 13 residues. Written as DNA, the CDR3 is TGTGCCAGCAGCTTAGCGCTTGGGAACACCATATATTTT. This codes for CASSLALGNTIYF.

On this clonotype itself: Since a much larger clone is just one base distant, this may be a read error. The chain combines TRBV11-2 with TRBJ2-3, with no clear D. Germline V lookup: CDR1 SGHAT, CDR2 FQNNGV. V dropped 0 bases and J dropped 4 bases, with 8 bases sitting between them. The CDR3 is 14 amino acids. CDR3 region: CASSLDTGADTQYF. In nucleotides, the CDR3 is TGTGCCAGCAGCTTAGACACCGGAGCAGATACGCAGTATTTT.

Notes on this clonotype: A read error may explain this, as a much larger clone is one base away. This chain joins TRBV7-3 and TRBJ2-1; TRBD1 aligns across 12 bases. This CDR3 region has 16 residues. The germline V gene has CDR1 SGHTA and CDR2 FQGTGA. CDR3 nucleotides: TGTGCCAGCAGCTTGGCCTCCGGGACAGGGGGCAATAAGCAGTTCTTC. It encodes CASSLASGTGGNKQFF.